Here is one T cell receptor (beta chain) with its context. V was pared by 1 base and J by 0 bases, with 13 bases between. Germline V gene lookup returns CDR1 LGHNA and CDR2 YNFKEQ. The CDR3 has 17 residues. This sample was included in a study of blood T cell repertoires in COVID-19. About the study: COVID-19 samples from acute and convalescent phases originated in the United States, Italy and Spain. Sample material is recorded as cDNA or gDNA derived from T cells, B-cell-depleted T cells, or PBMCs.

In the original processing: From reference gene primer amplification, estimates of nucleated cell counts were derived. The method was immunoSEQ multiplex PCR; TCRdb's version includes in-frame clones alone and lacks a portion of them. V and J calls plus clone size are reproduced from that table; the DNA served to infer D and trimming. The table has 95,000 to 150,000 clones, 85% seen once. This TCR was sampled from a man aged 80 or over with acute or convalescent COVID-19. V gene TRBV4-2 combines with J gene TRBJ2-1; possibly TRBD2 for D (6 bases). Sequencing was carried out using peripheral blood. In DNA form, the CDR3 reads TGTGCCAGCAGCCAAGTTAGCGGAGCAAGCTCCTACAATGAGCAGTTCTTC. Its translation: CASSQVSGASSYNEQFF.